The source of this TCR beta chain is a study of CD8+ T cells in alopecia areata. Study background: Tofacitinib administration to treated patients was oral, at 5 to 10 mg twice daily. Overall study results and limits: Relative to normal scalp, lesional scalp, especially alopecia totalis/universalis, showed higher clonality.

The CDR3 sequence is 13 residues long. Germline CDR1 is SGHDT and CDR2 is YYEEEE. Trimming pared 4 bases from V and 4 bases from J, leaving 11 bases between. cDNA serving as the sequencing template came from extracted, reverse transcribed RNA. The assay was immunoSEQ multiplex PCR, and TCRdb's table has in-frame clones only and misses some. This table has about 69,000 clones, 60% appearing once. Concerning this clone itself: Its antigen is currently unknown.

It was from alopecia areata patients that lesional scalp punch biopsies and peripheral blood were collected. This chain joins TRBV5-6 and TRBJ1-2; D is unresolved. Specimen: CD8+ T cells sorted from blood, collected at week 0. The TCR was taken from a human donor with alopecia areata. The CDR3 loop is CASSHFPTYGYTF. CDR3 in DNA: TGTGCCAGCAGCCATTTCCCCACCTATGGCTACACCTTC.